This T cell receptor (beta chain) was obtained from a study of identifying expanded T cells in peripheral blood. Study observations and caveats: Clone count variance between approximately 2-week samples rose with total template count.

The CDR3 covers 15 residues. V lost 0 bases and J 3 bases, leaving 11 bases between the germline ends. Germline V CDR1 and CDR2: SGHDT, YYEEEE. During the collection period, no donor immune events like infections were recorded. Generated by immunoSEQ multiplex PCR, the TCRdb table keeps only in-frame clones and is missing some. The sample lists more than 65,000 clones, approximately 90% occurring once. With regard to this clone: Its antigen is currently unknown.

The sample comprised blood. The clonotype comes from a person between 18 and 70 years old in good health. The V and J genes are TRBV5-6 and TRBJ2-3, with D possibly matching TRBD1 (6 bases). The CDR3 DNA is TGTGCCAGCAGCTTGGGGCTAGGGGGTACAGATACGCAGTATTTT. Encoded protein: CASSLGLGGTDTQYF.